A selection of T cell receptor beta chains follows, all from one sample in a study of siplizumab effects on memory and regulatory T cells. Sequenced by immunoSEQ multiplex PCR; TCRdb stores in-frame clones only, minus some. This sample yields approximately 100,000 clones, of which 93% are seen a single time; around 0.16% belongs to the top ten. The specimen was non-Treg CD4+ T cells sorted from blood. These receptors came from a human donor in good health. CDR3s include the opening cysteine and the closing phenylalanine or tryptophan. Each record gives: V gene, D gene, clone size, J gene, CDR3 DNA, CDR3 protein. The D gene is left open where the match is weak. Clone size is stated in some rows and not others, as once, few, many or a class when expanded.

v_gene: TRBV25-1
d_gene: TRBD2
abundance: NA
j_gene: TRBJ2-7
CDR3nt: TGTGCCAGCAGTGAACTGGGACTAGCGGGGAACGAGCAGTACTTC
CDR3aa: CASSELGLAGNEQYF

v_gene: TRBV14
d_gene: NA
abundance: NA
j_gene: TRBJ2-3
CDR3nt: TGTGCCAGCAGGAGGGGGGGCCAAGGCACAGATACGCAGTATTTT
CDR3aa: CASRRGGQGTDTQYF

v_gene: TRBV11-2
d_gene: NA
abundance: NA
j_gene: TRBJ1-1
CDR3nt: TGTGCCAGCAGCGACAGCTATAGGGACACTGAAGCTTTCTTT
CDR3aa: CASSDSYRDTEAFF

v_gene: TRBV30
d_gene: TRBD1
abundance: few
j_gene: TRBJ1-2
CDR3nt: TGTGCCTGGGACGACAGGGCTGGCTACACCTTC
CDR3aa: CAWDDRAGYTF

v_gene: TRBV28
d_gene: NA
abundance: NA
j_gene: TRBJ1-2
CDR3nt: TGTGCCAGCAGTTTTGGCGGAGCTAACTATGGCTACACCTTC
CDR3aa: CASSFGGANYGYTF

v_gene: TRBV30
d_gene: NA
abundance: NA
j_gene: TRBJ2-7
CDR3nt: TGTGCCTGGAGTCGATCTCTGAGGTCCGAGCAGTACTTC
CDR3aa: CAWSRSLRSEQYF

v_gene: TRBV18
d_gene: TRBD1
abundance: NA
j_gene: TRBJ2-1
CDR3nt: TGTGCCAGCTCACCACGGACAGGGCTTGGCAATGAGCAGTTCTTC
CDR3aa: CASSPRTGLGNEQFF

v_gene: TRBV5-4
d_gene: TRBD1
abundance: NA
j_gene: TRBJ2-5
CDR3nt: TGTGCCAGCAGCCGAGACAGGGCCCGCCAAGAGACCCAGTACTTC
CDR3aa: CASSRDRARQETQYF

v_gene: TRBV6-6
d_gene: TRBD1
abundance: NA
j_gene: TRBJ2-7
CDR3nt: TGTGCCAGCAGTTACTCTGGGACAGGGACCTACGAGCAGTACTTC
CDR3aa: CASSYSGTGTYEQYF

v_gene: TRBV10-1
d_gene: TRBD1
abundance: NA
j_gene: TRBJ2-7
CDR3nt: TGCGCCAGCAGCAAAAGCCTACAGGGGAGCTACGAGCAGTACTTC
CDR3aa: CASSKSLQGSYEQYF

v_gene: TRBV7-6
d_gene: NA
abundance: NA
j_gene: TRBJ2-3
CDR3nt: TGTGCCAGCAGCTTACCGCGCCATGTGGACACAGATACGCAGTATTTT
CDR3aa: CASSLPRHVDTDTQYF

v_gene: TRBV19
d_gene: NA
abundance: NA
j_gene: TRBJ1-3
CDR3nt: TGTGCCAGTAGGTGGTCCAGGGACTCTGGAAACACCATATATTTT
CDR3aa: CASRWSRDSGNTIYF

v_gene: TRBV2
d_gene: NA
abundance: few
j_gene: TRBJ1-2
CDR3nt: TGTGTTCCTCGGGAGGGCTATAACTATGGCTACACCTTC
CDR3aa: CVPREGYNYGYTF

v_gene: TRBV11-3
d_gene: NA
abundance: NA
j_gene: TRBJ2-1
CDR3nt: TGTGCCAGCAGCTTCGACAATGAGCAGTTCTTC
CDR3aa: CASSFDNEQFF

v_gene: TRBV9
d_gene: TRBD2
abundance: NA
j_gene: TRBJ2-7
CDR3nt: TGTGCCAGCGGAGCGGGGGGCTACGAGCAGTACTTC
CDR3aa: CASGAGGYEQYF

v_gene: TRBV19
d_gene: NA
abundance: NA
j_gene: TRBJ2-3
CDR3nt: TGTGCCACTTCAAGGGGGGGTACCACAGATACGCAGTATTTT
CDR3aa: CATSRGGTTDTQYF

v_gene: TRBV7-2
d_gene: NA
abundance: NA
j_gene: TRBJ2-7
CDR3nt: TGTGCCAGCAGCTTAGAAGTTTCCGTTGCTGGCGGTAGCTCCTACGAGCAGTACTTC
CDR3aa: CASSLEVSVAGGSSYEQYF

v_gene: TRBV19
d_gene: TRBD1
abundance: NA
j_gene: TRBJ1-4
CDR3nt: TGTGCCAGTAGTTCGCCGGGACAGGGGGGTGAAAAACTGTTTTTT
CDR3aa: CASSSPGQGGEKLFF

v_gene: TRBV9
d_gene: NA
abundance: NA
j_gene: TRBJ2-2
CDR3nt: TGTGCCAGCAGCGTAGCTGGGGCAGGGACCGGGGAGCTGTTTTTT
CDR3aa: CASSVAGAGTGELFF

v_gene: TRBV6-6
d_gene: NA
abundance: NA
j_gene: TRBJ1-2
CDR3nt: TGTGCCAGCAGTTACTCCGGGACACCGAATGGCTACACCTTC
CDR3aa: CASSYSGTPNGYTF

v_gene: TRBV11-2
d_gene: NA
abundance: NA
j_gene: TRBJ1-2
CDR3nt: TGTGCCAGCAGCTTGGGGGACATTCAGTCGGGCTATGGCTACACCTTC
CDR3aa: CASSLGDIQSGYGYTF

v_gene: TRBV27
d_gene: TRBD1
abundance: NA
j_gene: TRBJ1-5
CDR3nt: TGTGCCAGTCCCTCCGGGACAGTGGATCAGCCCCAGCATTTT
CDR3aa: CASPSGTVDQPQHF

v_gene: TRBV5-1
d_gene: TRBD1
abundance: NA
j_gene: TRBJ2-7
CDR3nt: TGCGCCAGCACACCCGGGACAGGGGTCCACGAGCAGTACTTC
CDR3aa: CASTPGTGVHEQYF

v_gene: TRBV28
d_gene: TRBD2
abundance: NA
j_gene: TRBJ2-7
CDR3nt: TGTGCCAGCAGAGAACTAGCGGGGAGGTCCGAGCAGTACTTC
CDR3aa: CASRELAGRSEQYF

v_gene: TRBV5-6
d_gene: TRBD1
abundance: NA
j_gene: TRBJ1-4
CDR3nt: TGTGCCAGCAGCAGACAGGGGAAGGGGACTAATGAAAAACTGTTTTTT
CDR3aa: CASSRQGKGTNEKLFF

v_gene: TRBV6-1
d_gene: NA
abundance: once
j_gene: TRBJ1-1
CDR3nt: TGTGCCAGCAGTTTTCAAGGGGGGGGTAACACTGAAGCTTTCTTT
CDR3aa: CASSFQGGGNTEAFF

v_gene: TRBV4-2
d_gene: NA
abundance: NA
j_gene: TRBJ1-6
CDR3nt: TGTGCCAGCAGCTTAAGACTATTGGCAGGGAGCGATTCACCCCTCCACTTT
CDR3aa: CASSLRLLAGSDSPLHF

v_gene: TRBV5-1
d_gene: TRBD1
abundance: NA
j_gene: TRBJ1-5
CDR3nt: TGCGCCAGCAGCTTGGAAGGACAGGGTTTTCAGCCCCAGCATTTT
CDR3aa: CASSLEGQGFQPQHF

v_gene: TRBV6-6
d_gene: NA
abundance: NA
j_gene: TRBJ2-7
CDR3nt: TGTGCCAGCAGTTCGTGGAACGAGCAGTACTTC
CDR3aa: CASSSWNEQYF

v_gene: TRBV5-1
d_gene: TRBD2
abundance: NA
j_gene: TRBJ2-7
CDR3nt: TGCGCCAGCAGCTTGGGATCTAGCGGAATATACGAGCAGTACTTC
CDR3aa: CASSLGSSGIYEQYF

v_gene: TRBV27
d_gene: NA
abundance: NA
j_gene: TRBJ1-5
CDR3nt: TGTGCCAGCAGTTTAATGGGGGATCAGCCCCAGCATTTT
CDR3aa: CASSLMGDQPQHF

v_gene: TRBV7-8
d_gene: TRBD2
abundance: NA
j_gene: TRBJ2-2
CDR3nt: TGTGCCAGCAGCTTAGCCACCCTAATCCGGATGACTAGCGGGGGAGCCGGGGAGCTGTTTTTT
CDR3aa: CASSLATLIRMTSGGAGELFF

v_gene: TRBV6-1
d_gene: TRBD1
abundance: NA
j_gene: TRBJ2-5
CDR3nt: TGTGCCAGCAATCCAGGGGGAACAGAGACCCAGTACTTC
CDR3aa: CASNPGGTETQYF

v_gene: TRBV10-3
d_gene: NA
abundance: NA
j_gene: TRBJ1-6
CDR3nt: TGTGCCATCAGTGTGGGAAGTAGCTCCTATAATTCACCCCTCCACTTT
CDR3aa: CAISVGSSSYNSPLHF

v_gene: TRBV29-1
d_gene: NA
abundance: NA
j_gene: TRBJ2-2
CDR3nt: TGCAGCGCCCAGACAATTACGGACGGGGAGCTGTTTTTT
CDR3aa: CSAQTITDGELFF

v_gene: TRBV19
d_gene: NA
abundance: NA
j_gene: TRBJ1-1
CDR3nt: TGTGCCAGTAGTATAGCGGGGGGCCTTGGCGGAGCTGAAGCTTTCTTT
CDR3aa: CASSIAGGLGGAEAFF

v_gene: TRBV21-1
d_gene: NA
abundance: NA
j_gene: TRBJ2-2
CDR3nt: TGTGCCAGCAGCAAAGGAGGTCAGCGGGGTAGGACCGGGGAGCTGTTTTTT
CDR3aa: CASSKGGQRGRTGELFF

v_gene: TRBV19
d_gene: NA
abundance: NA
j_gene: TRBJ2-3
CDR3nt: TGTGCCACCTCGCAGTCTAGCCAGACAGATACGCAGTATTTT
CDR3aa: CATSQSSQTDTQYF

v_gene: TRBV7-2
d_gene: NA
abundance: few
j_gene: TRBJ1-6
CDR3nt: TGTGCCAGCAGCTTAATCGCAGTTAGCGGCTATAATTCACCCCTCCACTTT
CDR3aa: CASSLIAVSGYNSPLHF

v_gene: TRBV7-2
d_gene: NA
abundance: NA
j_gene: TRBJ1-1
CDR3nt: TGTGCCAGCAGCTTTGACAAGAACACTGAAGCTTTCTTT
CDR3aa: CASSFDKNTEAFF

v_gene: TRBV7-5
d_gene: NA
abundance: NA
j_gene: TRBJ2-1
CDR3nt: TGTGTCAGAAGCTCGATTAGGGGGTCCCTCTCCTACAATGAGCAGTTCTTC
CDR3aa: CVRSSIRGSLSYNEQFF

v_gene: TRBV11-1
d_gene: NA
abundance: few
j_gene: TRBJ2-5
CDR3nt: TGTGCCAGCAGCGTGGGACTGACACAAGAGACCCAGTACTTC
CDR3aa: CASSVGLTQETQYF